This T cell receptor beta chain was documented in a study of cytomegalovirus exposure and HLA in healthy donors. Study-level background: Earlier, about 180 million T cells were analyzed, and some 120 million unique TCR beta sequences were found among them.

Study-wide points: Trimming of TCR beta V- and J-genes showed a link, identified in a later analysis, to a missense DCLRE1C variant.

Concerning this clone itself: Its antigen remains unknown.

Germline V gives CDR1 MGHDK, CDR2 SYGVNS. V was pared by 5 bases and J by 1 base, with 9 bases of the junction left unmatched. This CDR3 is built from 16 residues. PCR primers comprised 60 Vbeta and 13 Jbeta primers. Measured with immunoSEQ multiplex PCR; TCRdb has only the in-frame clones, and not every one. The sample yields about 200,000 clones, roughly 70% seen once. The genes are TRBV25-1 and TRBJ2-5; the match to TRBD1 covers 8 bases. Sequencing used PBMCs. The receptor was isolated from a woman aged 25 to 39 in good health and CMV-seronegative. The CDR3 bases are TGTGCCAGCAGTCGCGGACAGGGTGAAGCCCAAGAGACCCAGTACTTC. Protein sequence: CASSRGQGEAQETQYF.